The present TCR beta chain was sequenced within a study of blood T cells in healthy people across ages. This clonotype was counted a few times. Its antigen remains unidentified. Study-level findings and limits: PBMCs went unsorted, and a conclusive naive versus antigen-experienced comparison was therefore prevented.

PCR was performed a second time for about 7 to 12 cycles using a sample-barcoded 5' primer and a J-beta primer mix. MiXCR, run by TCRdb on the 5' RACE reads, gives a single entry per CDR3 protein. Among roughly 800,000 distinct CDR3 sequences listed, 58% were seen once. The CDR3 extends over 11 amino acids. CDR1 is WSHSY, CDR2 SAAADI, per germline. V was shortened by 3 bases and J by 7 bases, with 5 bases between the two germline ends. Input material: blood. The chain has TRBV10-2 and TRBJ2-3; D call uncertain. The receptor was derived from a man younger than 45 in good health. The CDR3 loop is CASSEGYTQYF. In DNA form, the CDR3 reads TGCGCCAGCAGTGAAGGCTATACGCAGTATTTT.